The present TCR gamma chain was sequenced within a study of gamma delta lymphoproliferative disorders and STAT genes. Study background: At least 50 ng of genomic DNA went into each LymphoTrack Dx TCRG Assay library. Delta libraries were made per EuroClonality-NGS working group procedure.

PBMCs from patients and controls supplied the genomic DNA for sequencing. TCRdb called clones from the multiplex PCR reads again using CATT. The sample gives over a thousand gamma-chain clones, roughly a tenth of which show up once; 70% to 90% is in the top ten. This CDR3 is 12 amino acids long. In germline, CDR1 is GITISATS, CDR2 ISYDGTV (reference sequence). V lost 0 bases and J lost 5; bases outside the gene matches: 1. The sample consisted of blood. V and J are TRGV9 and TRGJ1 or TRGJ2. The receptor comes from a human donor with gamma-delta T-cell large granular lymphocyte leukemia. CDR3 DNA sequence: TGTGCCTTGTGGGAGGTGGATTATAAGAAACTCTTT. Protein sequence: CALWEVDYKKLF.